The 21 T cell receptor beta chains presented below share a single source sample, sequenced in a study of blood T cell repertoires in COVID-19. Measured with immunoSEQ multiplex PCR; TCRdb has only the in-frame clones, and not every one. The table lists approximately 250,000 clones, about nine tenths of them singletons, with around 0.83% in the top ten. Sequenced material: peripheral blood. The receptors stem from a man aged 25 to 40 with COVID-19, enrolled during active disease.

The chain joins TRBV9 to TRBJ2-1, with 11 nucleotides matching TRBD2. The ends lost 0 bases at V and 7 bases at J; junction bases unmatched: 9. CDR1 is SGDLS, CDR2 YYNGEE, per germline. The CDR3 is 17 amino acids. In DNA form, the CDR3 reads TGTGCCAGCAGCGTAGCCGTACTAGCGGGGGCTACTAATGAGCAGTTCTTC. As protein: CASSVAVLAGATNEQFF.

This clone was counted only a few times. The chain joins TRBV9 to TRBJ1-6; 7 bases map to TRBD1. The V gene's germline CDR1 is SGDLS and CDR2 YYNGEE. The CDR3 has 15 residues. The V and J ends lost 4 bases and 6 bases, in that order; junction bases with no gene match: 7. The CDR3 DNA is TGTGCCAGCAGCTCCGCCGGGACAGTTAATTCACCCCTCCACTTT. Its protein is CASSSAGTVNSPLHF.

The CDR3 loop reads CASRGGDTATNEKLFF. The DNA of the CDR3 is TGTGCCAGCAGGGGGGGGGACACAGCAACTAATGAAAAACTGTTTTTT. This sequence joins TRBV2 and TRBJ1-4; tentatively, D is TRBD1 (6 bases). The CDR3 is 16 residues long. With 6 bases removed from V and 0 bases from J, the gap between germline ends came to 14 bases. Germline V gene sequence: CDR1 SNHLY, CDR2 FYNNEI.

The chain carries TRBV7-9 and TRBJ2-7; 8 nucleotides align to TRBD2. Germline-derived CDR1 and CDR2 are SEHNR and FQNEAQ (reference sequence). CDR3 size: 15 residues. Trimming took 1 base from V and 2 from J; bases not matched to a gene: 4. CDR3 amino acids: CASSLDAGGPYEQYF. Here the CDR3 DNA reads TGTGCCAGCAGCTTAGATGCGGGGGGACCCTACGAGCAGTACTTC.

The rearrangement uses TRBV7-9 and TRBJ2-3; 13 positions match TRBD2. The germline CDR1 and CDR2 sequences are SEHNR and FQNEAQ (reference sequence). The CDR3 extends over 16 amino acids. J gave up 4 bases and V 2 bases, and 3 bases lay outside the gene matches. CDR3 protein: CASSLSTSGGSDTQYF. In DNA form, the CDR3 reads TGTGCCAGCAGCTTATCGACTAGCGGGGGGTCAGATACGCAGTATTTT.

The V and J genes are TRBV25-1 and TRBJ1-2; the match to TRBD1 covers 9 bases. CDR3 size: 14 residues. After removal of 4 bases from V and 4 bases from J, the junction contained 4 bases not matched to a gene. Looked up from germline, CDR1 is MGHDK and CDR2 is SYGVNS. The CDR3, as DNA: TGTGCCAGCAGTGCGGACAGGGGAGGCTATGGCTACACCTTC. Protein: CASSADRGGYGYTF.

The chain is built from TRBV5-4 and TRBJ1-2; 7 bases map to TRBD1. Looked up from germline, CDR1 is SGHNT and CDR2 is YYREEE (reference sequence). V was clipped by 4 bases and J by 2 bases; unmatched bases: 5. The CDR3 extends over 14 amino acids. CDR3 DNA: TGTGCCAGCAGCGCGGGACAGACGAACTATGGCTACACCTTC. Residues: CASSAGQTNYGYTF.

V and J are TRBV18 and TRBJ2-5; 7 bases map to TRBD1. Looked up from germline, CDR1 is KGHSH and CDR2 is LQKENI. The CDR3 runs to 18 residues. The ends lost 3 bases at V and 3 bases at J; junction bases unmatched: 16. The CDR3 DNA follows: TGTGCCAGCTCACCCACATTCTCGACAGGGCGTTTAAAAGAGACCCAGTACTTC. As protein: CASSPTFSTGRLKETQYF.

In nucleotides, the CDR3 is TGTGCCAGCAGCCAAAGGAGCAGCGCTGGCTACACCTTC. It codes for CASSQRSSAGYTF. This sequence joins TRBV12-3 or TRBV12-4 and TRBJ1-2; no firm D call. The CDR3 is 13 residues long. V shed 6 bases and J shed 7 bases, with 15 bases lying between them.

CDR3 DNA sequence: TGTGCCAGTACCCGAGACAGGCGGAACACTGAAGCTTTCTTT. Protein sequence: CASTRDRRNTEAFF. The chain is built from TRBV19 and TRBJ1-1; D might be TRBD1 (6 bases). Trimming left V 7 bases short and J 1 base short, with 13 bases between. The CDR3 is made up of 14 amino acids. Germline values: CDR1 LNHDA, CDR2 SQIVND (reference sequence).

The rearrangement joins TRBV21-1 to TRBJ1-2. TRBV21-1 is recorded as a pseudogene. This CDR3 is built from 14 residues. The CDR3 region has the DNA TGTGCCAGCAGCAAAGAGGCACGGGGAAATGGCTACACCTTC. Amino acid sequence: CASSKEARGNGYTF.

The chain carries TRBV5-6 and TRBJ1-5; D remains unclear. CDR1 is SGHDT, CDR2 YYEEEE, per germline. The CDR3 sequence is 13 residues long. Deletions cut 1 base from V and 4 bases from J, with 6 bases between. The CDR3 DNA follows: TGTGCCAGCAGCTTGTCTCCGAATCAGCCCCAGCATTTT. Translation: CASSLSPNQPQHF.

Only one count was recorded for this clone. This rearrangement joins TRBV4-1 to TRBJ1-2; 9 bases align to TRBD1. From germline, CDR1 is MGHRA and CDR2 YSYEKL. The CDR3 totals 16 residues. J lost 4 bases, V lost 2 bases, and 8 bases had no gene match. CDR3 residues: CASSQNPGQGSYGYTF. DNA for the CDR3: TGCGCCAGCAGCCAAAATCCGGGACAGGGTTCCTATGGCTACACCTTC.

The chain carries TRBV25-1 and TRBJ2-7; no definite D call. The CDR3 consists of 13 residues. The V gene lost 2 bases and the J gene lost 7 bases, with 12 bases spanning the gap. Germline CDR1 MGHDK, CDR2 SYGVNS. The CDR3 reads CASSEHLGQEQYF. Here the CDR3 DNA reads TGTGCCAGCAGTGAACACCTGGGCCAAGAGCAGTACTTC.

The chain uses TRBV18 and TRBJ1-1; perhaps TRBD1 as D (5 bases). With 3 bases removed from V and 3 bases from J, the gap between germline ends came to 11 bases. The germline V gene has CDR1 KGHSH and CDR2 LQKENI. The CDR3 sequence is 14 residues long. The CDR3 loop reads CASSPARAYTEAFF. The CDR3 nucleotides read TGTGCCAGCTCACCGGCCAGGGCTTACACTGAAGCTTTCTTT.

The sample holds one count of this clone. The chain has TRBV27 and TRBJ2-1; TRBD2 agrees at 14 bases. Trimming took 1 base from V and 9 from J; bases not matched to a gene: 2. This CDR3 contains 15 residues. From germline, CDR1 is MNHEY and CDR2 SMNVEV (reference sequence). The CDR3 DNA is TGTGCCAGCAGTTTATTGGGACTAGCGGGGGTTGAGCAGTTCTTC. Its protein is CASSLLGLAGVEQFF.

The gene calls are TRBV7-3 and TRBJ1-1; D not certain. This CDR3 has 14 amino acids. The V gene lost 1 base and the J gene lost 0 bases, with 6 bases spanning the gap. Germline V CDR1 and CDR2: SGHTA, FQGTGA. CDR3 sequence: CASSLNGVNTEAFF. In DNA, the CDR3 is TGTGCCAGCAGCTTAAATGGAGTGAACACTGAAGCTTTCTTT. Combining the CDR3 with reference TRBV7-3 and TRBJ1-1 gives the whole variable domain GAGVSQTPSNKVTEKGKYVELRCDPISGHTALYWYRQSLGQGPEFLIYFQGTGAADDSGLPNDRFFAVRPEGSVSTLKIQRTERGDSAVYLCASSLNGVNTEAFFGQGTRLTVV.

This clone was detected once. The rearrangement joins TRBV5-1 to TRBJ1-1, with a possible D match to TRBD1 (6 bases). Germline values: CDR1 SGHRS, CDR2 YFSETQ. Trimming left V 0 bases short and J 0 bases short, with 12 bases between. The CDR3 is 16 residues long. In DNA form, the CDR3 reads TGCGCCAGCAGCTTGGGGTCCAGGGGTGTGAACACTGAAGCTTTCTTT. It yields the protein CASSLGSRGVNTEAFF.

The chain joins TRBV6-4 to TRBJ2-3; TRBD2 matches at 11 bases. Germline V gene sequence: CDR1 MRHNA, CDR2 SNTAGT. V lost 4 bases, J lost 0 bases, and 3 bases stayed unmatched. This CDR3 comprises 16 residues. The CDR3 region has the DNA TGTGCCAGCAGTGTAACTAGCGGGGGCAGCACAGATACGCAGTATTTT. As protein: CASSVTSGGSTDTQYF.

The CDR3 loop is CASSSYRGLNTEAFF. CDR3 in DNA: TGTGCCAGCAGCTCGTACAGGGGATTGAACACTGAAGCTTTCTTT. The chain uses TRBV7-9 and TRBJ1-1; 7 nucleotides align to TRBD1. CDR3 length equals 15 residues. V was pared by 4 bases and J by 0 bases, with 5 bases of the junction left unmatched. Germline V CDR1 and CDR2: SEHNR, FQNEAQ (reference sequence).

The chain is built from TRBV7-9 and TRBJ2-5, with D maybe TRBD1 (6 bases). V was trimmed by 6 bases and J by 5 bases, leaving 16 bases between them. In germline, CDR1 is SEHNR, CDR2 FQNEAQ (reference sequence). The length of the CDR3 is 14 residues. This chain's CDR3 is CASSPGTIFETQYF. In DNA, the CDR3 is TGTGCCAGCAGTCCCGGGACAATATTCGAGACCCAGTACTTC.